What follows are 31 T cell receptor beta chains derived from one specimen sequenced in a study of T cell changes during pregnancy in multiple sclerosis (dated by TCRdb to the late 2010s). The method behind the library was the immunoSEQ multiplex PCR assay. TCRdb obtained this table from immuneACCESS and retained in-frame rearrangements with V and J assigned. These tables miss some clones; where compared with another copy, unresolved V genes account for less than half of the shortfall, and the remainder is unexplained. For this sample the table gives about 36,000 clones, of which 89% were detected only once. Of the sample, approximately 11% falls within the top ten clones. This specimen consisted of CD8+ T cells from peripheral blood mononuclear cells, obtained in the third trimester of pregnancy. Receptor source: a female donor with multiple sclerosis, enrolled in a pregnancy study.

The V and J genes are TRBV30 and TRBJ2-3, with D hard to call. This CDR3 is built from 12 residues. V lost 2 bases to trimming and J lost 6 bases, with 9 bases between them. Germline CDR1 is GTSNPN and CDR2 is SVGIG (reference sequence). CDR3 coding DNA: TGTGCCTGGAGTATACGGTCGGATACGCAGTATTTT. It encodes CAWSIRSDTQYF.

This chain joins TRBV10-2 and TRBJ2-7; 8 bases match TRBD2. The length of the CDR3 is 15 residues. CDR1 WSHSY and CDR2 SAAADI come from the germline V gene. Germline trimming cut 3 bases from V and 5 bases from J; bases unmatched to any gene: 9. The CDR3 nucleotides read TGCGCCAGCAGTGACCGGGTAGCGGGGAGCAACGAGCAGTACTTC. Translation gives CASSDRVAGSNEQYF.

The genes are TRBV29-1 and TRBJ2-7; 11 bases align to TRBD1. Germline V gene sequence: CDR1 SQVTM, CDR2 ANQGSEA. Trimming removed 3 bases from V and 3 bases from J; junction bases left unmatched: 1. The CDR3 runs 13 residues. This chain's CDR3 is CSVEGTGGYEQYF. The CDR3 region has the DNA TGCAGCGTTGAGGGGACAGGGGGCTACGAGCAGTACTTC.

The chain couples TRBV10-1 to TRBJ1-2; D call uncertain. Trimming took off 0 bases at V and 6 bases at J, with 23 bases between the two ends. The CDR3 contains 18 residues. Per germline, CDR1 WNHNN and CDR2 SYGVQD (reference sequence). The CDR3 DNA is TGCGCCAGCAGTGAGTCCGAACTGACAATTCCGGGATGGCATGGCTACACCTTC. Translation: CASSESELTIPGWHGYTF.

V is TRBV5-5 and J is TRBJ1-5; maybe TRBD1 (5 bases). Germline-derived CDR1 and CDR2 are SGHKS and YYEKEE (reference sequence). The CDR3 has 16 residues. Trimming took off 2 bases at V and 2 bases at J, with 14 bases between the two ends. The CDR3: CASSLGAGLGNQPQHF. The CDR3 DNA sequence: TGTGCCAGCAGCTTAGGGGCAGGGTTAGGCAATCAGCCCCAGCATTTT.

The genes are TRBV6-6 and TRBJ1-5, with 7 bases that match TRBD1. CDR1 MNHNY and CDR2 SVGAGI come from the germline V gene (reference sequence). The CDR3 totals 15 residues. J lost 1 base, V lost 5 bases, and 5 bases had no gene match. The CDR3 protein is CASSLNRGSNQPQHF. Written as DNA, the CDR3 is TGTGCCAGCAGTCTAAACAGGGGCAGCAATCAGCCCCAGCATTTT.

The V call is TRBV2, the J call TRBJ2-7; 9 nucleotides match TRBD1. With V trimmed by 1 base and J by 3 bases, 4 bases remained unmatched. The V gene's germline CDR1 is SNHLY and CDR2 FYNNEI. The CDR3 totals 15 residues. The CDR3 loop is CASSEGRTGVYEQYF. CDR3 nucleotides: TGTGCCAGCAGTGAAGGAAGGACAGGGGTCTACGAGCAGTACTTC.

The chain is built from TRBV15 and TRBJ1-2; TRBD1 matches at 8 bases. Germline loops: CDR1 LNHNV, CDR2 YYDKDF (reference sequence). This CDR3 region has 15 residues. The junction had 7 bases not matched to a gene; V was cut back by 0 bases and J by 7 bases. The CDR3 DNA reads TGTGCCACCAGCAGAGAGGACAGGGAGCTTCCTGGCTACACCTTC. Its protein is CATSREDRELPGYTF.

V usage is TRBV10-3 and J usage is TRBJ1-2; 8 bases are a match to TRBD1. The V gene's germline CDR1 is ENHRY and CDR2 SYGVKD. CDR3 length equals 14 residues. V trimming: 3 bases; J trimming: 7 bases; junction bases outside the gene matches: 7. The CDR3 DNA reads TGTGCCATCAGTGAAGGGCAGGGGGCGGGTGGCTACACCTTC. As protein: CAISEGQGAGGYTF.

This clone was counted once. V is TRBV9 and J is TRBJ2-3; D remains ambiguous. Trimming shortened V by 4 bases and J by 0 bases, and 12 bases separated the two germline ends. Germline V gene sequence: CDR1 SGDLS, CDR2 YYNGEE. CDR3 size: 15 residues. The CDR3 loop reads CASSPFLASTDTQYF. Written as DNA, the CDR3 is TGTGCCAGCAGCCCCTTCTTAGCTAGCACAGATACGCAGTATTTT.

V gene TRBV7-3 combines with J gene TRBJ2-3; unclear D gene. Trimming removed 2 bases from V and 2 bases from J, with 11 bases in between. The CDR3 totals 15 residues. Germline CDR1 and CDR2: SGHTA and FQGTGA. The CDR3 loop reads CASSLLPVTTDTQYF. The CDR3 region has the DNA TGTGCCAGCAGCTTACTCCCAGTTACCACAGATACGCAGTATTTT.

The V gene is TRBV27, the J gene TRBJ2-3, with 7 bases identical to TRBD1. Germline assignment: CDR1 MNHEY and CDR2 SMNVEV (reference sequence). The CDR3 contains 15 residues. After removal of 2 bases from V and 5 bases from J, the junction contained 7 bases not matched to a gene. DNA for the CDR3: TGTGCCAGCAGTTTAAGACAGGGTTTTGGAGATACGCAGTATTTT. It specifies CASSLRQGFGDTQYF.

The chain has TRBV14 and TRBJ2-1; TRBD2 matches at 10 bases. The J segment lost 5 bases and the V segment lost 4 bases, leaving 5 bases of the junction unmatched. This CDR3 region has 15 residues. CDR1 and CDR2 from the germline V gene are SGHDN and FVKESK. Here the CDR3 reads CASSLLAGAHNEQFF. Written as DNA, the CDR3 is TGTGCCAGCAGCCTTCTAGCGGGGGCGCACAATGAGCAGTTCTTC.

CDR3 region: CASSPATSGEYNEQFF. The CDR3 DNA follows: TGCGCCAGCAGCCCGGCGACTAGCGGGGAATACAATGAGCAGTTCTTC. The J gene is TRBJ2-1, the V gene TRBV5-1; 11 bases line up with TRBD2. Germline values: CDR1 SGHRS, CDR2 YFSETQ. With 4 bases clipped from V and 4 bases from J, the junction kept 7 bases outside the gene matches. The CDR3 is 16 amino acids. Complete variable domain (other parts from reference TRBV5-1 and TRBJ2-1): KAGVTQTPRYLIKTRGQQVTLSCSPISGHRSVSWYQQTPGQGLQFLFEYFSETQRNKGNFPGRFSGRQFSNSRSEMNVSTLELGDSALYLCASSPATSGEYNEQFFGPGTRLTVL.

The chain couples TRBV7-3 to TRBJ2-3; 9 positions match TRBD1. J was trimmed by 0 bases and V by 2 bases; bases with no gene match: 0. Per the germline V gene, CDR1 is SGHTA and CDR2 is FQGTGA. This CDR3 has 15 amino acids. The CDR3: CASSLGQGSTDTQYF. CDR3 coding DNA: TGTGCCAGCAGCTTAGGACAGGGGAGCACAGATACGCAGTATTTT.

The chain is built from TRBV5-1 and TRBJ1-1; possibly TRBD1 for D (6 bases). The CDR3 covers 14 residues. Between the trimmed V and J ends, which lost 4 bases and 1 base, there was a span of 11 bases. Germline-derived CDR1 and CDR2 are SGHRS and YFSETQ. The CDR3 loop reads CASSGEGGNTEAFF. The CDR3 DNA follows: TGCGCCAGCAGCGGGGAGGGGGGGAACACTGAAGCTTTCTTT. Full variable domain (remainder filled in from reference TRBV5-1 and TRBJ1-1): KAGVTQTPRYLIKTRGQQVTLSCSPISGHRSVSWYQQTPGQGLQFLFEYFSETQRNKGNFPGRFSGRQFSNSRSEMNVSTLELGDSALYLCASSGEGGNTEAFFGQGTRLTVV.

This rearrangement joins TRBV30 to TRBJ1-2; no firm D call. V was clipped by 3 bases and J by 8 bases, with 10 bases between them. CDR3 length: 11 residues. The V gene's germline CDR1 is GTSNPN and CDR2 SVGIG (reference sequence). CDR3 DNA: TGTGCCTGGAGCGCGGGAGGGGGCTACACCTTC. This codes for CAWSAGGGYTF.

The chain is built from TRBV30 and TRBJ1-2; D may be TRBD1 (5 bases). This CDR3 has 11 amino acids. The germline V gene encodes CDR1 GTSNPN and CDR2 SVGIG (reference sequence). The CDR3, as DNA: TGTGCTTGGCAGGGATCCAATGGCTACACCTTC. It specifies CAWQGSNGYTF.

V and J are TRBV11-2 and TRBJ2-3; 12 bases fit TRBD2. Per the germline V gene, CDR1 is SGHAT and CDR2 is FQNNGV. The J segment lost 2 bases and the V segment lost 2 bases, leaving 5 bases of the junction unmatched. The CDR3 has 17 amino acids. The CDR3 spells CASSLTRLAGVTDTQYF. Written as DNA, the CDR3 is TGTGCCAGCAGCTTAACGCGACTAGCGGGGGTCACAGATACGCAGTATTTT.

Concerning this clone: Other DNA sequences within the sample encode an identical CDR3. This chain connects TRBV6-1 to TRBJ2-1; 12 nucleotides agree with TRBD2. This CDR3 contains 14 residues. V shed 2 bases, J shed 7 bases, and the junction held 0 bases outside the gene matches. Germline loops: CDR1 MNHNS, CDR2 SASEGT. The chain's CDR3 is CASSELAGGNEQFF. The CDR3 nucleotides read TGTGCCAGCAGTGAACTAGCGGGGGGGAATGAGCAGTTCTTC.

The rearrangement links TRBV4-1 to TRBJ1-5; TRBD1 agrees at 8 bases. V was pared by 2 bases and J by 2 bases, with 8 bases of the junction left unmatched. In germline, CDR1 is MGHRA, CDR2 YSYEKL. This CDR3 spans 17 amino acids. Written as DNA, the CDR3 is TGCGCCAGCAGCCAAATATGGGCAGGGGGCCGCAATCAGCCCCAGCATTTT. It specifies CASSQIWAGGRNQPQHF.

The rearrangement links TRBV27 to TRBJ2-7, with TRBD1 matching 8 bases. With 4 bases clipped from V and 0 bases from J, the junction kept 5 bases outside the gene matches. The length of the CDR3 is 15 residues. In germline, CDR1 is MNHEY, CDR2 SMNVEV (reference sequence). The CDR3 spells CASSYQGASSYEQYF. The CDR3, as DNA: TGTGCCAGCAGTTACCAGGGGGCCAGCTCCTACGAGCAGTACTTC.

The chain recombines TRBV13 with TRBJ2-7; TRBD1 agrees at 7 bases. CDR1 PRHDT and CDR2 FYEKMQ come from the germline V gene (reference sequence). The CDR3 length is 15 residues. V was pared by 4 bases and J by 5 bases, with 11 bases of the junction left unmatched. The CDR3 here is CASSSSARTGHEQYF. The CDR3 DNA reads TGTGCCAGCAGCTCGTCAGCTCGGACAGGCCACGAGCAGTACTTC.

The chain links TRBV7-9 to TRBJ1-6, with D tentatively TRBD1 (6 bases). V was trimmed by 7 bases and J by 8 bases, leaving 21 bases between them. The CDR3 is made up of 16 amino acids. Looked up from germline, CDR1 is SEHNR and CDR2 is FQNEAQ (reference sequence). This CDR3 reads CASTDLGGGRYSPLHF. The DNA for the CDR3 is TGTGCCAGCACCGATCTCGGGGGGGGCCGTTATTCACCCCTCCACTTT.

The table lists this clone with a count of one. The chain recombines TRBV6-5 with TRBJ2-3; 7 bases are shared with TRBD2. V shed 0 bases and J 2 bases; nucleotides not matched to a gene: 2. Germline lookup yields CDR1 MNHEY and CDR2 SVGAGI. CDR3 size: 15 residues. CDR3 sequence reads: CASSYSGGITDTQYF. DNA for the CDR3: TGTGCCAGCAGTTACTCGGGGGGGATCACAGATACGCAGTATTTT.

The CDR3 protein is CASSRSRTDEAFF. DNA for the CDR3: TGTGCCAGCAGCAGAAGCCGGACAGATGAAGCTTTCTTT. V gene TRBV9 combines with J gene TRBJ1-1; tentatively, D is TRBD1 (6 bases). There are 13 residues in the CDR3. Germline CDR1 and CDR2: SGDLS and YYNGEE. Trimming took 4 bases from V and 7 from J, leaving 14 bases between them.

The rearrangement uses TRBV27 and TRBJ1-5; 10 bases are shared with TRBD1. V lost 4 bases and J lost 4; bases outside the gene matches: 7. The CDR3 runs 16 residues. Germline V gives CDR1 MNHEY, CDR2 SMNVEV (reference sequence). CDR3 DNA sequence: TGTGCCAGCAGTTCCCCGGGACAGGGGAAAAATCAGCCCCAGCATTTT. Translated, it gives CASSSPGQGKNQPQHF.

The chain uses TRBV14 and TRBJ2-7; 9 nucleotides match TRBD2. Germline trimming cut 5 bases from V and 2 bases from J; bases unmatched to any gene: 4. In germline, CDR1 is SGHDN, CDR2 FVKESK. The CDR3 loop spans 14 amino acids. The CDR3 reads CASSLAGDPYEQYF. CDR3 sequence (DNA): TGTGCCAGCAGCTTAGCGGGAGACCCCTACGAGCAGTACTTC.

The V gene is TRBV6-1, the J gene TRBJ1-2; 8 positions match TRBD1. Trimming removed 6 bases from V and 7 bases from J; junction bases left unmatched: 13. The germline CDR1 and CDR2 sequences are MNHNS and SASEGT. The CDR3 loop spans 15 amino acids. The CDR3 nucleotides read TGTGCCAGCAGCTCTTCTTTACAGGGGGGGAGTGGCTACACCTTC. Translated, it gives CASSSSLQGGSGYTF.

The rearrangement uses TRBV7-8 and TRBJ1-1; TRBD1 is a possible D gene (5 bases). The CDR3 has 14 amino acids. Deletions cut 5 bases from V and 1 base from J, with 11 bases between. The germline CDR1 and CDR2 sequences are SGHVS and FQNEAQ. CDR3 region: CASSPFTGNTEAFF. CDR3 sequence (DNA): TGTGCCAGCAGCCCCTTCACAGGGAACACTGAAGCTTTCTTT.

The chain combines TRBV5-4 with TRBJ2-3, with TRBD2 matching over 10 bases. Trimming took 1 base from V and 4 from J; bases not matched to a gene: 0. Germline V gene lookup returns CDR1 SGHNT and CDR2 YYREEE (reference sequence). This CDR3 region has 14 residues. The CDR3 nucleotides are TGTGCCAGCAGCTTGCTAGCGGGAGCAGATACGCAGTATTTT. Its protein product is CASSLLAGADTQYF.